The T cell receptor beta chain described here comes from a study of human T cells and chemical hapten exposure (dated by TCRdb to about 2021). The study in broad terms: For sensitization, 2% DPC in acetone was applied to an approximately 2 cm by approximately 2 cm area of upper inner arm skin. Patch testing was done on the upper back using Finn chambers containing 0.01% DPC, and results were scored after 6 days according to International Contact Dermatitis Research Group standards. Alopecia areata with under or over 50% scalp involvement, alopecia totalis and alopecia universalis were represented in the patient cohort, which was mostly female. Patients additionally received weekly therapeutic DPC doses to the scalp throughout the approximately 25-week study period. Blood was sampled from patients pre-sensitization (week 0) and at 2, 6 and about 24 weeks after DPC sensitization. For TCR sequencing, blood came from 25 to 35 alopecia patients at anywhere from one to four time points (pre-sensitization, 2, 6 and 24 weeks). The libraries were sequenced as a pool, and the TCR yield per sample differed mostly because of small variations in library volumes within the pool. Peripheral blood TCR repertoire changes were tracked in vivo in alopecia patients during primary and secondary sensitization to the hapten diphenylcyclopropenone (DPC).

Receptor libraries were prepared by RACE. TCRdb names NextSeq 500 as the instrument used. Library preparation attached unique molecular identifiers to individual cDNA molecules for quantitative, reproducible TCR counting. Both TCR alpha and TCR beta chains were sequenced from each blood RNA sample. In the paper's pipeline: A median of about 100,000 TCRs per sample was observed, with a range of about 23,224 to 750,000. The Decombinator software suite was used to annotate the V, J and CDR3 of the TCR reads. Every sample was subsampled to the same number of TCRs (28,000) for the PS versus PT1 abundance plots. TCRs were defined as expanded if absent before sensitization and observed at least eight times at the 2-week time point. TCRdb reprocessed the public reads (quality trimming at Q25 with fastp, clone calling with MiXCR) and kept in-frame beta chains. Identical CDR3 proteins give one entry, which carries the most common genes and DNA. The V and J calls shown here were made by TCRdb, not taken from the authors' results. The sample yields approximately 57,000 distinct CDR3 sequences; more than 7.5% were counted once. In total, the top ten clones hold roughly 8.8% of the sample.

V loses 1 base of germline sequence and J loses 5 bases, and the interval between the two ends is 17 bases. The germline V gene (reference sequence) yields DFQATT for CDR1 and SNEGSKA for CDR2. Spanning cysteine to phenylalanine, the CDR3 consists of 15 amino acids. This entry keeps only the CDR3 DNA: 45 bases, framed from base 1. This sample's time point label indicates: pre-sensitization, week 0. The sample's treatment or condition label, in plain terms: therapeutic diphenylcyclopropenone sensitization with weekly scalp DPC. At each patch-test visit, blood was drawn before the patch test was applied. Patients were eligible if aged 18 to 70, diagnosed with alopecia and judged suitable for DPC therapy, and pregnant patients were excluded. Total RNA was isolated from unfractionated whole blood collected in Tempus Blood RNA tubes. Many counts were recorded for this clonotype. The specificity of this receptor is unknown. Per-base quality was not reported, and no clone a single base away is much larger than it.

What the research found in general, with its limitations: DPC sensitization did not change the number of TCRs with a frequency above 1 in 1000, and there was no evidence of changes in global repertoire structure. After repeated subsampling, the strength of the expansion versus patch-test correlation and the threshold at which it became significant changed. Because every patient had alopecia, a presumed autoimmune disease, the patients' immune response might differ from that of healthy individuals. The number of PT1 expanded TCRs positively correlated with patch test score, significant at thresholds 8, 16 and 32 but not 4. Significantly more large CDR3 similarity clusters were formed by expanded TCRs than by pre-sensitization or healthy control sets, consistent with antigen-driven responses.

The sample in question was whole blood, obtained in connection with sensitization to the hapten diphenylcyclopropenone (DPC). This clonotype originated in a man aged 40-50 years with alopecia areata. Some clones in this sample may be carry-over from other donors' samples. The chain uses TRBV20-1 and TRBJ2-5; a tentative D match to TRBD2 spans 5 bases. The nucleotide sequence reads TGCAGTGCTAGAGTCCCCAGTAGCGCGTCGGAGACCCAGTACTTC. Its amino acids are CSARVPSSASETQYF.